A selection of T cell receptor beta chains follows, all from one sample in a study of response to subunit inactivated influenza vaccine. TCRdb re-derived calls from the RT-PCR reads in MiXCR, one entry per CDR3 protein. Of 500,000 to 600,000 distinct CDR3 sequences in the sample, 10% to 15% are singletons; the top ten hold 13%. The material was PBMCs from blood, obtained 40 to 50 days after vaccination. These receptor sequences come from a man aged 50 to 59 who received an inactivated influenza vaccine. Both conserved end residues are part of each CDR3. D genes are given only for firm matches. Clone size is stated in some rows and not others, as once, few, many or a class when expanded.

clone_size	v_call	j_call	d_call	cdr3_nt	cdr3_aa
few	TRBV10-3	TRBJ2-1	-	TGTGCCATCAGTGAGTCGTCGGCGGGGATTCCACGCAATGAGCAGTTCTTC	CAISESSAGIPRNEQFF
-	TRBV5-1	TRBJ2-5	-	TGCGCCAGCAGCGTCGGACCAAGCCAAGAGACCCAGTACTTC	CASSVGPSQETQYF
many	TRBV4-2	TRBJ1-4	-	TGTGCCAGCAGCCCGCTAGAGACAACTAATGAAAAACTGTTTTTT	CASSPLETTNEKLFF
-	TRBV12-3/TRBV12-4	TRBJ2-3	-	TGTGCCAGCAGCTCCGTGGCGGAGCTTGGGCCAGATACGCAGTATTTT	CASSSVAELGPDTQYF
-	TRBV30	TRBJ2-1	-	TGTGCCTGGAGTGTTTTTGTGGGAGAGACCTACAATGAGCAGTTCTTC	CAWSVFVGETYNEQFF
few	TRBV3-1	TRBJ2-7	TRBD1	TGTGCCAGCAGCCCACGTCAACGACAGGGCTACGACGAGCAGTACTTC	CASSPRQRQGYDEQYF
-	TRBV4-2	TRBJ2-7	-	TGTGCCAGCAGCCCCGGGGGCAACTACTACGAGCAGTACTTC	CASSPGGNYYEQYF
many	TRBV20-1	TRBJ2-3	TRBD2	TGCAGTGCTTCCCGTCTAGCGGGAGGAGATACGCAGTATTTT	CSASRLAGGDTQYF
few	TRBV20-1	TRBJ2-1	TRBD2	TGCAGTGCTGGACGGACTAGCAATGAGCAGTTCTTC	CSAGRTSNEQFF
few	TRBV5-6	TRBJ2-7	-	TGTGCCAGCAGCTTAGTGTCACCCTACGAGCAGTACTTC	CASSLVSPYEQYF
many	TRBV24-1	TRBJ2-4	TRBD1	TGTGCCACCAGTGATATAGGGGGCGCCTCGCGGGACATTCAGTACTTC	CATSDIGGASRDIQYF
few	TRBV7-2	TRBJ2-1	TRBD1	TGTGCCAGCAGGCAATCGGGACAGGGAACTCGGGAGCAGTTCTTC	CASRQSGQGTREQFF
few	TRBV20-1	TRBJ1-1	-	TGCAGTGCTAAGACCGGGACATCTAACACTGAAGCTTTCTTT	CSAKTGTSNTEAFF
-	TRBV4-3	TRBJ2-1	TRBD2	TGCGCCAGCAGCCAAGTAACGGGGGGGGGCTACAATGAGCAGTTCTTC	CASSQVTGGGYNEQFF
-	TRBV20-1	TRBJ2-7	-	TGCAGTGCTAGTGGACCAGGAGGTTCTGAGCAGTACTTC	CSASGPGGSEQYF
few	TRBV20-1	TRBJ1-5	-	TGCAGTGCTAGCTGGACCGGCAGGGGAAGTAATCAGCCCCAGCATTTT	CSASWTGRGSNQPQHF
-	TRBV7-2	TRBJ2-2	-	TGTGCCAGCAGTCGAACTGCCCCGAACACCGGGGAGCTGTTTTTT	CASSRTAPNTGELFF
many	TRBV4-3	TRBJ2-1	TRBD2	TGCGCCAGCAGCCAAGACCTAGGGCTAGCGGGTACAAGGATTCAGGATGAGCAGTTCTTC	CASSQDLGLAGTRIQDEQFF